A selection of T cell receptor beta chains follows, all from one sample in a study of T cell responses to AZD1222 COVID-19 vaccine. Libraries were prepared by immunoSEQ multiplex PCR; TCRdb keeps only in-frame clonotypes and omits some of them. The sample holds under 250,000 clones, just over 90% seen once. Sample: peripheral blood, taken on day 0 of MenACWY control vaccination. The receptors were sampled from an adult in good health. The CDR3 runs from the conserved cysteine through the conserved F or W. A D gene is named only where the DNA matches it firmly. Clone size, where shown, is once, few, many, or a class for clones that have expanded.

TRBV5-1,.,TRBJ1-1,.,CASSLASGASRSTEAFF,TGCGCCAGCAGCTTGGCCTCGGGCGCTTCTCGTAGCACTGAAGCTTTCTTT
TRBV6-5,.,TRBJ2-2,few,CASSLRGNTGELFF,TGTGCCAGCAGTCTGCGGGGGAACACCGGGGAGCTGTTTTTT
TRBV27,.,TRBJ1-3,.,CASSWQGGNTIYF,TGTGCCAGCAGTTGGCAGGGGGGAAACACCATATATTTT
TRBV9,TRBD1,TRBJ1-6,.,CASSAPGQGVSTLHF,TGTGCCAGCAGCGCCCCGGGACAGGGAGTTAGTACCCTCCACTTT
TRBV5-8,.,TRBJ1-1,.,CASSSGRIKTTEAFF,TGTGCCAGCAGCTCCGGACGGATCAAGACGACTGAAGCTTTCTTT
TRBV7-6,.,TRBJ1-4,.,CASSLVGGRATNEKLFF,TGTGCCAGCAGCTTAGTGGGGGGGCGTGCAACTAATGAAAAACTGTTTTTT
TRBV5-4,.,TRBJ1-2,.,CASSLFVSGDGYTF,TGTGCCAGCAGCTTATTCGTGTCCGGGGATGGCTACACCTTC
TRBV5-1,TRBD1,TRBJ1-4,.,CASSGGTDTNEKLFF,TGCGCCAGCAGCGGCGGGACAGACACTAATGAAAAACTGTTTTTT
TRBV28,.,TRBJ1-3,.,CASSRTSSGNTIYF,TGTGCCAGCAGCCGGACAAGCTCTGGAAACACCATATATTTT
TRBV5-6,.,TRBJ1-4,.,CASSLRGVREKLFF,TGTGCCAGCAGCTTACGTGGCGTAAGGGAAAAACTGTTTTTT
TRBV5-6,TRBD1,TRBJ1-2,.,CASSSNAGQGIHGYTF,TGTGCCAGCAGCTCGAACGCCGGACAGGGGATTCATGGCTACACCTTC
TRBV7-7,.,TRBJ2-2,.,CASSPGTVNTGELFF,TGTGCCAGCAGCCCGGGGACTGTAAACACCGGGGAGCTGTTTTTT
TRBV19,.,TRBJ2-7,.,CATKVSHEQYF,TGTGCCACCAAAGTAAGCCACGAGCAGTACTTC
TRBV7-2,.,TRBJ1-3,.,CASSLALSPRDTIYF,TGTGCCAGCAGCTTAGCGCTAAGTCCGCGGGACACCATATATTTT
TRBV5-1,.,TRBJ2-1,.,CASSLEWGPGSYNEQFF,TGCGCCAGCAGCTTGGAGTGGGGTCCGGGCTCCTACAATGAGCAGTTCTTC
TRBV4-1,TRBD1,TRBJ2-7,.,CASSQTGTGFPEQYF,TGCGCCAGCAGCCAAACCGGGACAGGGTTCCCCGAGCAGTACTTC
TRBV7-8,.,TRBJ1-4,.,CASSSGRSGEKLFF,TGTGCCAGCAGCTCGGGTCGCTCGGGTGAAAAACTGTTTTTT
TRBV2,.,TRBJ2-7,once,CASSYVRDFSSYEQYF,TGTGCCAGCAGTTACGTACGGGACTTCTCCTCCTACGAGCAGTACTTC
TRBV5-6,.,TRBJ1-2,.,CASSPGQLYGYTF,TGTGCCAGCAGCCCCGGGCAGCTATATGGCTACACCTTC
TRBV3-1/TRBV3-2,.,TRBJ2-7,.,CASSQADYEQYF,TGTGCCAGCAGCCAGGCCGACTACGAGCAGTACTTC
TRBV7-9,.,TRBJ2-1,.,CASRNLDSYNEQFF,TGTGCCAGCCGCAACTTGGACTCCTACAATGAGCAGTTCTTC
TRBV11-3,.,TRBJ1-6,once,CASSLRSQASSYNSPLHF,TGTGCCAGCAGCTTAAGATCACAGGCCAGCTCCTATAATTCACCCCTCCACTTT
TRBV6-5,TRBD1,TRBJ2-7,.,CASRVPGQVKQYF,TGTGCCAGCCGGGTCCCAGGACAGGTAAAACAGTACTTC
TRBV7-2,TRBD2,TRBJ2-5,once,CASSLRAGDRQETQYF,TGTGCCAGCAGCCTCAGGGCGGGGGATCGTCAAGAGACCCAGTACTTC
TRBV12-3/TRBV12-4,.,TRBJ1-2,.,CASGGDYGYTF,TGTGCCAGCGGAGGGGACTATGGCTACACCTTC
TRBV7-9,.,TRBJ2-2,.,CASSLRGTQGFGTGELFF,TGTGCCAGCAGCTTGCGGGGGACCCAGGGGTTCGGCACCGGGGAGCTGTTTTTT
TRBV7-3,TRBD1,TRBJ2-1,.,CASSLGTGGINEQFF,TGTGCCAGCAGCTTGGGGACAGGGGGCATTAATGAGCAGTTCTTC
TRBV10-3,TRBD1,TRBJ1-4,.,CAISDPGGQEKLFF,TGTGCCATCAGTGATCCAGGGGGGCAAGAAAAACTGTTTTTT
TRBV9,TRBD2,TRBJ2-5,.,CASSVAPSGGEETQYF,TGTGCCAGCAGCGTAGCGCCTAGCGGGGGGGAGGAGACCCAGTACTTC
TRBV24-1,.,TRBJ1-2,.,CATSAGRGYTF,TGTGCCACCAGTGCAGGCCGAGGCTACACCTTC
TRBV6-1,.,TRBJ2-3,.,CASSDQGRTTDTQYF,TGTGCCAGCAGTGATCAGGGGAGGACCACAGATACGCAGTATTTT
TRBV6-2/TRBV6-3,.,TRBJ2-3,.,CASSSVLGRTDTQYF,TGTGCCAGCAGCTCAGTTTTAGGGCGCACAGATACGCAGTATTTT
TRBV6-6,TRBD1,TRBJ1-2,.,CASSPGTASPGYTF,TGTGCCAGCAGTCCCGGGACAGCCAGTCCGGGCTACACCTTC
TRBV7-2,.,TRBJ1-5,.,CASSLGGDSNQPQHF,TGTGCCAGCAGCTTGGGCGGGGATAGCAATCAGCCCCAGCATTTT